These T cell receptor beta chains were read from a single sample in a study of T cell repertoires in cytomegalovirus infection. TCRdb passed the reads through MiXCR, listing each CDR3 protein once. The table records about 240,000 distinct CDR3 sequences, under 8.5% of them present only once. The sample was PBMCs. These receptors were obtained from a human donor in good health (CMV status not recorded). Some clones in this sample may be carry-over from other donors' samples. CDR3s include the opening cysteine and the closing phenylalanine or tryptophan. D genes are given only for firm matches. Clone size is given for some rows only: seen once, a few or many times, or a class if the clone is expanded.

d_call j_call v_call clone_size cdr3_aa cdr3_nt
NA TRBJ2-5 TRBV6-1 NA CASSEGTRNQETQYF TGTGCCAGCAGTGAGGGAACACGGAACCAAGAGACCCAGTACTTC
NA TRBJ2-5 TRBV24-1 many CATSDARTDQETQYF TGTGCCACCAGTGACGCGAGGACCGACCAAGAGACCCAGTACTTC
NA TRBJ2-5 TRBV2 NA CAGGAVQETQYF TGTGCTGGCGGGGCAGTCCAAGAGACCCAGTACTTC
TRBD1 TRBJ1-4 TRBV28 many CASSFPTGGSEKLFF TGTGCCAGCAGTTTCCCGACAGGGGGAAGTGAAAAACTGTTTTTT
NA TRBJ2-7 TRBV5-1 many CASRGGGTYEQYF TGCGCCAGCAGGGGGGGTGGGACCTACGAGCAGTACTTC
NA TRBJ1-1 TRBV30 NA CAWSVTWTSVNTEAFF TGTGCCTGGAGTGTCACCTGGACTTCCGTGAACACTGAAGCTTTCTTT
NA TRBJ1-2 TRBV7-3 many CASSLGQGDGYTF TGTGCCAGCAGCTTAGGGCAGGGTGATGGCTACACCTTC
NA TRBJ1-4 TRBV20-1 NA CSARPRGAESEKLFF TGCAGTGCTAGACCCCGGGGGGCGGAGAGTGAAAAACTGTTTTTT
NA TRBJ1-1 TRBV15 many CATRPSMNTEAFF TGTGCCACCCGCCCTTCCATGAACACTGAAGCTTTCTTT
NA TRBJ1-1 TRBV20-1 NA CSARESLRAGGAFF TGCAGTGCTAGAGAGAGCCTCAGGGCAGGTGGAGCTTTCTTT
TRBD1 TRBJ1-4 TRBV11-2 many CASCDRTGGAPIGEKLFF TGTGCCAGCTGTGATAGGACAGGGGGCGCCCCGATTGGTGAAAAACTGTTTTTT
NA TRBJ1-1 TRBV7-8 many CASSPRTTGTPEAFF TGTGCCAGCAGCCCGAGGACTACAGGGACCCCTGAAGCTTTCTTT
TRBD1 TRBJ1-1 TRBV12-3/TRBV12-4 many CASSFSRPGTGITEAFF TGTGCCAGCAGTTTTTCACGCCCCGGGACAGGGATAACTGAAGCTTTCTTT
TRBD1 TRBJ1-2 TRBV20-1 many CSARETGADGYTF TGCAGTGCTAGAGAGACAGGGGCGGATGGCTACACCTTC
NA TRBJ2-3 TRBV20-1 many CSARVVDTQYF TGCAGTGCTAGAGTCGTAGATACGCAGTATTTT
NA TRBJ2-6 TRBV7-9 many CASSLDVRALSGANVLTF TGTGCCAGCAGCTTAGACGTCAGGGCCCTCTCTGGGGCCAACGTCCTGACTTTC
TRBD1 TRBJ1-5 TRBV7-8 many CASSPTGPNRGIQPQHF TGTGCCAGCAGCCCTACCGGGCCGAACAGGGGGATTCAGCCCCAGCATTTT
NA TRBJ2-7 TRBV7-9 many CASSSGRLRGYEQYF TGTGCCAGCAGCTCGGGGCGGCTCCGCGGATACGAGCAGTACTTC
TRBD1 TRBJ2-5 TRBV28 many CASSPPTPRDSRRETQYF TGTGCCAGCAGTCCCCCGACCCCTCGGGACAGCAGAAGGGAGACCCAGTACTTC
NA TRBJ2-5 TRBV5-6 many CASSLLQGAETQYF TGTGCCAGCAGCTTGTTACAGGGAGCGGAGACCCAGTACTTC
NA TRBJ1-1 TRBV6-6 NA CASSSTAGGGGWTEAFF TGTGCCAGCAGTTCTACCGCCGGGGGGGGGGGGTGGACTGAAGCTTTCTTT
NA TRBJ1-1 TRBV20-1 few CSATNNRVSEAFF TGCAGTGCTACGAACAACAGGGTCTCTGAAGCTTTCTTT
TRBD2 TRBJ2-1 TRBV12-3/TRBV12-4 NA CASTIAGGPGNEQFF TGTGCCAGCACCATAGCGGGGGGGCCGGGCAATGAGCAGTTCTTC
TRBD2 TRBJ2-5 TRBV20-1 many CSARRLAQETQYF TGCAGTGCTAGGAGACTAGCCCAAGAGACCCAGTACTTC
NA TRBJ2-3 TRBV7-3 many CASSQGTSDTQYF TGTGCCAGCAGCCAGGGGACCTCAGATACGCAGTATTTT
TRBD1 TRBJ2-1 TRBV28 many CASLSSGQGYNEQFF TGTGCCAGCTTATCGTCGGGACAGGGCTACAATGAGCAGTTCTTC
NA TRBJ2-7 TRBV27 many CASSLSEGVYEQYF TGTGCCAGCAGTTTATCGGAGGGTGTATACGAGCAGTACTTC
NA TRBJ2-2 TRBV6-2/TRBV6-3 many CASRRSGELFF TGTGCCAGCAGAAGAAGCGGGGAGCTGTTTTTT
NA TRBJ1-1 TRBV7-9 many CASSLVTDEAFF TGTGCCAGCAGCTTAGTGACGGATGAAGCTTTCTTT
NA TRBJ2-1 TRBV27 many CASSPQVLSYNEQFF TGTGCCAGCAGTCCGCAGGTCCTGTCCTACAATGAGCAGTTCTTC
NA TRBJ2-7 TRBV20-1 many CSARDESSFYEQYF TGCAGTGCTAGAGATGAATCTAGCTTTTACGAGCAGTACTTC
TRBD1 TRBJ1-1 TRBV7-2 many CASSPRRGRTEAFF TGTGCCAGCAGCCCCCGAAGGGGGCGGACTGAAGCTTTCTTT
NA TRBJ1-1 TRBV30 few CAWSPSSGKFMNTEAFF TGTGCCTGGAGTCCATCGTCCGGGAAATTCATGAACACTGAAGCTTTCTTT
NA TRBJ2-1 TRBV7-2 many CASSLVQATYNEQFF TGTGCCAGCAGCTTAGTACAGGCGACCTACAATGAGCAGTTCTTC